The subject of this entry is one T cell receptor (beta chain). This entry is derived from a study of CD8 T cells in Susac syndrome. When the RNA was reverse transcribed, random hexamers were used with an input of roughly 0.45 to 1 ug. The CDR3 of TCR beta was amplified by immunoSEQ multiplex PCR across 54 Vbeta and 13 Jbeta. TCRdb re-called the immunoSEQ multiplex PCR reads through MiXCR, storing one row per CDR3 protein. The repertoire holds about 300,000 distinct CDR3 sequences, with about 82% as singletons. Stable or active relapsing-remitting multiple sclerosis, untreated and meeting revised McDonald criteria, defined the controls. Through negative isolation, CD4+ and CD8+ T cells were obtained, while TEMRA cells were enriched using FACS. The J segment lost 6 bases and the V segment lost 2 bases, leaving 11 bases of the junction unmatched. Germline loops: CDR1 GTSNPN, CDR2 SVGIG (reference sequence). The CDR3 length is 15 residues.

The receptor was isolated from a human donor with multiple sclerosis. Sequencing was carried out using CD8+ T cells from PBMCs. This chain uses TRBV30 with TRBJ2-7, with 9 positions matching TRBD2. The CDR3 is CAWSRLADFLAEQYF. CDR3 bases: TGTGCCTGGAGTCGACTAGCGGACTTTTTAGCCGAGCAGTACTTC.